What follows are 18 T cell receptor beta chains derived from one specimen sequenced in a study of shared clonotypes between healthy human individuals (dated by TCRdb to about 2020). The library was prepared using the immunoSEQ multiplex PCR assay. This is the immuneACCESS table as TCRdb keeps it, with only in-frame sequences that have V and J called. A part of the clones is gone; compared with another copy, unresolved V genes explain less than half, and the rest is unexplained. The sample profile shows roughly 640,000 clones; around 97% of them were found once. Of the sample, about 0.057% is held by the ten largest clones. Sequenced material: naive CD4+ T cells sorted from blood. Reading the label with the study, this specimen's cell subset or site is: CD45RA+ positively selected. The receptor set was obtained from a woman aged 25 to 39 in good health.

V and J are TRBV2 and TRBJ2-5; 15 nucleotides match TRBD2. CDR3 size: 16 residues. The V gene end was trimmed by 9 bases and the J gene end by 4 bases; junction bases not matched to a gene: 9. The V gene's germline CDR1 is SNHLY and CDR2 FYNNEI. CDR3 region: CARGTSGRPGRETQYF. CDR3 bases: TGTGCCAGAGGGACTAGCGGGAGGCCCGGACGAGAGACCCAGTACTTC. Drawing the rest from reference TRBV2 and TRBJ2-5, the complete variable domain is EPEVTQTPSHQVTQMGQEVILRCVPISNHLYFYWYRQILGQKVEFLVSFYNNEISEKSEIFDDQFSVERPDGSNFTLKIRSTKLEDSAMYFCARGTSGRPGRETQYFGPGTRLLVL.

This rearrangement joins TRBV28 to TRBJ1-2; D call uncertain. V gave up 1 base and J gave up 8 bases, with 11 bases separating them. CDR3 length: 13 amino acids. Germline V gene data show CDR1 as MDHEN and CDR2 as SYDVKM. CDR3 sequence reads: CASSLSLGSGYTF. The CDR3, as DNA: TGTGCCAGCAGTTTATCATTAGGGAGCGGCTACACCTTC.

The rearrangement joins TRBV27 to TRBJ2-7; a weak D match, TRBD2 (5 bases). The germline V and J ends were trimmed by 2 bases and 2 bases, with 10 bases remaining between them. Germline-derived CDR1 and CDR2 are MNHEY and SMNVEV (reference sequence). The CDR3 length is 14 residues. Written as DNA, the CDR3 is TGTGCCAGCAGTTTAGCGGGCCGAACCTACGAGCAGTACTTC. It translates to CASSLAGRTYEQYF.

The chain carries TRBV6-5 and TRBJ1-1, with D tentatively TRBD1 (5 bases). The V and J ends lost 7 bases and 5 bases respectively, with 14 bases between them. The CDR3 totals 13 residues. CDR1 and CDR2 (germline): MNHEY, SVGAGI. The CDR3 region has the DNA TGTGCCAGCACGAGGGGCCCGTGGACTGAAGCTTTCTTT. This translates into CASTRGPWTEAFF.

With respect to this clone: Additional DNA sequences in this sample encode the identical CDR3. V is TRBV5-1 and J is TRBJ2-7, with TRBD1 matching over 7 bases. The CDR3 length is 14 residues. Per germline, CDR1 SGHRS and CDR2 YFSETQ. The J segment lost 2 bases and the V segment lost 0 bases, leaving 2 bases of the junction unmatched. Written as DNA, the CDR3 is TGCGCCAGCAGCTTGGGGGACAGAGCCTACGAGCAGTACTTC. This encodes CASSLGDRAYEQYF.

The J gene is TRBJ2-2, the V gene TRBV28; the match to TRBD2 covers 8 bases. V shed 4 bases, J shed 1 base, and the junction held 8 bases outside the gene matches. The CDR3 sequence is 17 residues long. The germline V gene has CDR1 MDHEN and CDR2 SYDVKM. CDR3 residues: CASSWSWREVNTGELFF. CDR3 bases: TGTGCCAGCAGTTGGTCTTGGCGGGAGGTGAACACCGGGGAGCTGTTTTTT.

The genes are TRBV6-5 and TRBJ2-1, with D hard to call. The V end was cut by 7 bases, the J end by 0 bases, with 4 bases between. CDR3 length: 12 amino acids. CDR1 MNHEY and CDR2 SVGAGI come from the germline V gene. The CDR3 DNA follows: TGTGCCAGCACGGGCTCCTACAATGAGCAGTTCTTC. As protein: CASTGSYNEQFF.

The chain links TRBV9 to TRBJ1-3; TRBD1 matches 10 bases. Germline CDR1 reads SGDLS; CDR2 reads YYNGEE. After removal of 3 bases from V and 0 bases from J, the junction contained 9 bases not matched to a gene. The CDR3 runs 18 residues. The CDR3 sequence is CASSGLGTGVSSGNTIYF. CDR3 nucleotides: TGTGCCAGCAGCGGGCTAGGGACAGGGGTTTCCTCTGGAAACACCATATATTTT.

The rearrangement uses TRBV28 and TRBJ1-4; 11 bases are a match to TRBD1. CDR3 length equals 16 residues. CDR1 is MDHEN and CDR2 is SYDVKM in the germline V gene. V lost 7 bases, J lost 7 bases, and 11 bases stayed unmatched. The DNA of the CDR3 is TGTGCCAGCACCGGGTGGACAGGGGGCGCCGGTGAAAAACTGTTTTTT. Translated: CASTGWTGGAGEKLFF.

This rearrangement joins TRBV28 to TRBJ2-1; D ambiguous. Deletions cut 6 bases from V and 9 bases from J, with 15 bases between. Germline V lookup: CDR1 MDHEN, CDR2 SYDVKM. CDR3 length: 13 amino acids. The CDR3 loop reads CASSYDPLGEQFF. The CDR3 coding sequence is TGTGCCAGCAGCTACGACCCTCTCGGTGAGCAGTTCTTC.

The chain couples TRBV4-1 to TRBJ1-2; 9 bases align to TRBD1. Germline V gene sequence: CDR1 MGHRA, CDR2 YSYEKL. The CDR3 runs to 15 residues. V trimming: 2 bases; J trimming: 5 bases; junction bases outside the gene matches: 6. Here the CDR3 DNA reads TGCGCCAGCAGCCAACAAACAGGGGGCAATTATGGCTACACCTTC. It is translated as CASSQQTGGNYGYTF.

V and J are TRBV18 and TRBJ2-7, with 7 bases fitting TRBD1. The junction had 11 bases not matched to a gene; V was cut back by 3 bases and J by 6 bases. The CDR3 is made up of 15 amino acids. The germline V gene has CDR1 KGHSH and CDR2 LQKENI. The CDR3, as DNA: TGTGCCAGCTCACCGGGGTTAGAGGGGGCTGGCGAGCAGTACTTC. It encodes CASSPGLEGAGEQYF.

J is TRBJ2-2 and V is TRBV7-2; the D gene is possibly TRBD1 (5 bases). The CDR3 is 16 amino acids. The V gene's germline CDR1 is SGHTA and CDR2 FQGNSA. V was shortened by 5 bases and J by 1 base, with 14 bases between the two germline ends. This chain's CDR3 is CASSTKDTLNTGELFF. The CDR3 nucleotides are TGTGCCAGCAGCACCAAGGACACCCTGAACACCGGGGAGCTGTTTTTT.

This chain joins TRBV19 and TRBJ2-6; a possible D gene is TRBD2 (6 bases). This CDR3 is 19 amino acids long. The germline gives CDR1 LNHDA, CDR2 SQIVND (reference sequence). Trimming pared 5 bases from V and 2 bases from J, leaving 22 bases between. CDR3 bases: TGTGCCAGTAGTGCCGACGGGGGAGCAGTTTTGGCTGGGGCCAACGTCCTGACTTTC. It translates to CASSADGGAVLAGANVLTF. Together with reference TRBV19 and TRBJ2-6, the CDR3 gives the full variable domain: DGGITQSPKYLFRKEGQNVTLSCEQNLNHDAMYWYRQDPGQGLRLIYYSQIVNDFQKGDIAEGYSVSREKKESFPLTVTSAQKNPTAFYLCASSADGGAVLAGANVLTFGAGSRLTVL.

The sample holds one count of this clone. This chain uses TRBV10-2 with TRBJ2-7; a possible D gene is TRBD2 (5 bases). Germline CDR1 and CDR2: WSHSY and SAAADI. This CDR3 comprises 15 residues. V was clipped by 6 bases and J by 0 bases, with 15 bases between them. The CDR3 is CASSRADGGSYEQYF. For the CDR3, the DNA is TGCGCCAGCAGCCGGGCGGACGGAGGCTCCTACGAGCAGTACTTC.

V and J are TRBV6-5 and TRBJ1-2; 8 nucleotides line up with TRBD1. CDR3 size: 14 residues. Germline V gene data show CDR1 as MNHEY and CDR2 as SVGAGI. Germline trimming cut 5 bases from V and 0 bases from J; bases unmatched to any gene: 2. The CDR3 loop reads CASSRDRSNYGYTF. The CDR3 bases are TGTGCCAGCAGTAGGGACAGGTCTAACTATGGCTACACCTTC.

The V call is TRBV18, the J call TRBJ2-7; 12 bases map to TRBD1. Looked up from germline, CDR1 is KGHSH and CDR2 is LQKENI. The CDR3 has 16 amino acids. V lost 1 base, J lost 3 bases, and 4 bases stayed unmatched. The CDR3 sequence is CASSPRGQGANYEQYF. The CDR3 DNA sequence: TGTGCCAGCTCACCACGGGGACAGGGGGCTAACTACGAGCAGTACTTC.

The chain combines TRBV5-1 with TRBJ2-1, with 8 nucleotides matching TRBD1. In germline, CDR1 is SGHRS, CDR2 YFSETQ. V was clipped by 4 bases and J by 15 bases; unmatched bases: 15. The CDR3 is 14 amino acids. This CDR3 is CASSEWTGSAGGFF. The CDR3 bases are TGCGCCAGCAGCGAGTGGACAGGGTCGGCCGGTGGGTTCTTC.